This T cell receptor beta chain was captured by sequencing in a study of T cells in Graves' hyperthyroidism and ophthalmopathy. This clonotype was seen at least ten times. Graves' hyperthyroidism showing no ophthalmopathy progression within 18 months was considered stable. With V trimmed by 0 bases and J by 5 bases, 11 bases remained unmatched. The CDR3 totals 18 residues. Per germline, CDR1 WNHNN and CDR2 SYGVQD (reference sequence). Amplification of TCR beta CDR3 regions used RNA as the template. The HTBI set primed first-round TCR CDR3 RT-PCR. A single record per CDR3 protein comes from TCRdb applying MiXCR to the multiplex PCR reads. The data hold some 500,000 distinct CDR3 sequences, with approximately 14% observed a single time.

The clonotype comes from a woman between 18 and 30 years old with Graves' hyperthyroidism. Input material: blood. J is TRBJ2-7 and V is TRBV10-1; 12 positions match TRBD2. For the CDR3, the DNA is TGCGCCAGCAGTGAGTCGAGGGTTACTAGCGGGAGGTTACACGAGCAGTACGTC. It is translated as CASSESRVTSGRLHEQYV.